The entry that follows covers one TCR beta chain sequence. Per the germline V gene, CDR1 is LGHNA and CDR2 is YSLEER. V shed 0 bases and J shed 1 base, with 18 bases lying between them. The CDR3 totals 18 residues. In the naive CD8 group, cells lacked CD45RO and were positively selected for CCR7, so terminally differentiated effector memory CD45RA+ cells were left out. This sample was taken from a study of shared clonotypes between healthy human individuals. Every subset had its genomic DNA shared out evenly among several immunoSEQ plates. Assay: immunoSEQ multiplex PCR; the TCRdb copy retains only in-frame clones and omits some. The sample lists about 680,000 clones; about 91% were seen once.

This rearrangement joins TRBV4-3 to TRBJ2-5; D is possibly TRBD1 or TRBD2 (5 bases each). Specimen: naive CD8+ T cells sorted from blood. The sequence came from a man aged 30 to 45 in good health. The CDR3 nucleotides read TGCGCCAGCAGCCAAGACCTCGGGGCAACCTCAGGCCAAGAGACCCAGTACTTC. It codes for CASSQDLGATSGQETQYF.